Listed below are T cell receptor beta chains from one sample, sequenced in a study of shared clonotypes between healthy human individuals. The protocol was immunoSEQ multiplex PCR, while the TCRdb copy is restricted to in-frame clones and leaves out a portion. The sample lists some 2 million clones, around 96% occurring once. The material sequenced was naive CD8+ T cells sorted from blood. These receptors were collected from a man aged 18 to 30 in good health. CDR3s include the opening cysteine and the closing phenylalanine or tryptophan. Fields, in order: clone size, D gene, J gene, V gene, CDR3 DNA, CDR3 protein. D genes are given only for firm matches. Clone size is shown for a subset of rows, as once, few, many or a class of expanded clone.

size: -
D: TRBD2
J: TRBJ2-7
V: TRBV27
DNA: TGTGCCAGCAGTGCAGGGACTAGGTACGAGCAGTACTTC
CDR3: CASSAGTRYEQYF

size: once
D: -
J: TRBJ2-7
V: TRBV27
DNA: TGTGCCAGCAGTTTATCAGACGGCCGCTACGAGCAGTACTTC
CDR3: CASSLSDGRYEQYF

size: -
D: TRBD1
J: TRBJ1-2
V: TRBV29-1
DNA: TGCAGCGTTGAAGTCCAGGGGGAGGTCGATGGCTACACCTTC
CDR3: CSVEVQGEVDGYTF

size: -
D: TRBD1
J: TRBJ1-2
V: TRBV4-1
DNA: TGCGCCAGCAGCCACGCGACAGGGGAAGGTGGCTACACCTTC
CDR3: CASSHATGEGGYTF

size: once
D: -
J: TRBJ2-2
V: TRBV9
DNA: TGTGCCAGCAGCCCCTGGGGGGCGGGCACCGGGGAGCTGTTTTTT
CDR3: CASSPWGAGTGELFF

size: -
D: -
J: TRBJ2-3
V: TRBV6-1
DNA: TGTGCCAGCAGTGGGTGGGGGGGCACAGATACGCAGTATTTT
CDR3: CASSGWGGTDTQYF

size: -
D: -
J: TRBJ1-1
V: TRBV5-1
DNA: TGCGCCAGCAGCTCCGACAGTCAGAGGGCTTTCTTT
CDR3: CASSSDSQRAFF

size: -
D: TRBD1
J: TRBJ2-7
V: TRBV27
DNA: TGTGCCAGCAGTTCGACAGGGGGGTTGCGCGAGCAGTACTTC
CDR3: CASSSTGGLREQYF

size: -
D: TRBD2
J: TRBJ2-1
V: TRBV7-9
DNA: TGTGCCAGCAGCTTAGTAGCGGGAGTTAGTGAGCAGTTCTTC
CDR3: CASSLVAGVSEQFF

size: -
D: -
J: TRBJ2-5
V: TRBV6-1
DNA: TGTGCCAGCAGTGTCGAGACCCAGTACTTC
CDR3: CASSVETQYF